The 15 T cell receptor beta chains in this list originate from one sample, sequenced in a study of blood T cell repertoires in COVID-19. This table comes from immunoSEQ multiplex PCR, and its TCRdb copy is limited to in-frame clones, with some not included. Here the sample spans some 190,000 clones, 70% to 90% being singletons. Sample: peripheral blood. The source of these receptors is a man in his sixties with acute or convalescent COVID-19.

This clone has a single count. V is TRBV7-9 and J is TRBJ1-2; 9 bases are a match to TRBD1. This CDR3 region has 13 residues. Germline CDR1 reads SEHNR; CDR2 reads FQNEAQ (reference sequence). V trimming: 5 bases; J trimming: 2 bases; junction bases outside the gene matches: 0. The CDR3 loop is CASSGTGNYGYTF. The CDR3 DNA sequence: TGTGCCAGCAGCGGGACAGGGAACTATGGCTACACCTTC.

The CDR3 coding sequence is TGTGCCTCTCGATCTAGCGGGAGAGATGGGGAGCAGTTCTTC. Its translation is CASRSSGRDGEQFF. The V and J genes are TRBV15 and TRBJ2-1, with 10 bases lining up with TRBD2. The ends lost 11 bases at V and 10 bases at J; junction bases unmatched: 14. The CDR3 sequence is 14 residues long. CDR1 and CDR2 from the germline V gene are LNHNV and YYDKDF (reference sequence).

The table lists this clone with a count of one. The CDR3, as DNA: TGTGCCAGCAGTCCCGCGCGGACAGGGGGCGTAAGGGCCAACGTCCTGACTTTC. Its protein product is CASSPARTGGVRANVLTF. V gene TRBV7-9 combines with J gene TRBJ2-6, with 11 bases lining up with TRBD1. The V gene's germline CDR1 is SEHNR and CDR2 FQNEAQ (reference sequence). There are 18 residues in the CDR3. Losses at the gene ends were 6 bases for V and 5 bases for J; bases not matched to a gene: 12.

This clone was counted between two and nine times. The V and J genes are TRBV5-1 and TRBJ2-2; 9 bases line up with TRBD1. Losses at the gene ends were 4 bases for V and 4 bases for J; bases not matched to a gene: 5. Germline assignment: CDR1 SGHRS and CDR2 YFSETQ. This CDR3 is built from 15 residues. CDR3 sequence reads: CASSPGTGLTGELFF. CDR3 in DNA: TGCGCCAGCAGCCCCGGGACAGGGCTCACCGGGGAGCTGTTTTTT.

The chain links TRBV5-1 to TRBJ2-7, with 9 bases lining up with TRBD1. The CDR3 is made up of 14 amino acids. The junction had 6 bases not matched to a gene; V was cut back by 2 bases and J by 6 bases. Germline V CDR1 and CDR2: SGHRS, YFSETQ. The CDR3 here is CASSLQGARSEQYF. The CDR3 coding sequence is TGCGCCAGCAGCTTACAGGGGGCGCGTTCCGAGCAGTACTTC.

V gene TRBV18 combines with J gene TRBJ2-3; no clear D gene. The V gene's germline CDR1 is KGHSH and CDR2 LQKENI. CDR3 length equals 12 residues. V lost 6 bases and J lost 4, with 8 bases in between. The CDR3 sequence: CASSTTPDTQYF. The CDR3 coding sequence is TGTGCCAGCTCCACCACTCCAGATACGCAGTATTTT.

The chain recombines TRBV30 with TRBJ2-7; TRBD1 is a possible D gene (6 bases). V lost 5 bases and J lost 9, with 14 bases in between. From germline, CDR1 is GTSNPN and CDR2 SVGIG (reference sequence). This CDR3 is built from 11 residues. CDR3 sequence: CAWDRPQGQYF. DNA for the CDR3: TGTGCCTGGGACAGGCCGCAAGGGCAGTACTTC.

The rearrangement uses TRBV2 and TRBJ2-1; D unclear. CDR1 is SNHLY and CDR2 is FYNNEI in the germline V gene. Trimming cost V 6 bases and J 5 bases, with 17 bases left between them. There are 15 residues in the CDR3. As DNA, the CDR3 is TGTGCCAGCAGGGAGTTCCGGAGACCCGACAATGAGCAGTTCTTC. Residues: CASREFRRPDNEQFF.

V is TRBV2 and J is TRBJ2-7; 12 nucleotides line up with TRBD1. Germline-derived CDR1 and CDR2 are SNHLY and FYNNEI. The CDR3 is made up of 13 amino acids. Losses at the gene ends were 7 bases for V and 9 bases for J; bases not matched to a gene: 7. The CDR3 spells CASTEGTGGGQYF. CDR3 nucleotide sequence: TGTGCCAGCACCGAAGGGACAGGGGGCGGGCAGTACTTC.

The rearrangement joins TRBV9 to TRBJ2-1, with 7 bases lining up with TRBD2. The CDR3 totals 16 residues. Trimming cost V 4 bases and J 0 bases; bases outside gene matches: 7. Germline values: CDR1 SGDLS, CDR2 YYNGEE. The CDR3 reads CASSLRGGSSYNEQFF. The CDR3 DNA is TGTGCCAGCAGCCTCCGGGGCGGGAGCTCCTACAATGAGCAGTTCTTC.

The chain couples TRBV19 to TRBJ1-3, with D perhaps matching TRBD1 (6 bases). CDR1 is LNHDA and CDR2 is SQIVND in the germline V gene (reference sequence). CDR3 length: 14 amino acids. With 3 bases removed from V and 3 bases from J, the gap between germline ends came to 9 bases. The CDR3 protein is CASSMGAFGNTIYF. CDR3 in DNA: TGTGCCAGTAGTATGGGGGCTTTTGGAAACACCATATATTTT. The full variable domain, with the rest looked up from reference TRBV19 and TRBJ1-3, is DGGITQSPKYLFRKEGQNVTLSCEQNLNHDAMYWYRQDPGQGLRLIYYSQIVNDFQKGDIAEGYSVSREKKESFPLTVTSAQKNPTAFYLCASSMGAFGNTIYFGEGSWLTVV.

The rearrangement joins TRBV5-1 to TRBJ1-3; perhaps TRBD1 as D (6 bases). With 5 bases removed from V and 0 bases from J, the gap between germline ends came to 15 bases. Looked up from germline, CDR1 is SGHRS and CDR2 is YFSETQ. The CDR3 totals 16 residues. CDR3 loop: CASRDDTGSSGNTIYF. The CDR3, as DNA: TGCGCCAGCAGGGACGATACAGGGAGCTCTGGAAACACCATATATTTT. Supplemented by reference TRBV5-1 and TRBJ1-3, the full variable domain reads KAGVTQTPRYLIKTRGQQVTLSCSPISGHRSVSWYQQTPGQGLQFLFEYFSETQRNKGNFPGRFSGRQFSNSRSEMNVSTLELGDSALYLCASRDDTGSSGNTIYFGEGSWLTVV.

The chain carries TRBV5-5 and TRBJ1-1, with D unresolved. There are 14 residues in the CDR3. Trimming took off 4 bases at V and 1 base at J, with 11 bases between the two ends. The germline CDR1 and CDR2 sequences are SGHKS and YYEKEE (reference sequence). CDR3 region: CASSHNPQNTEAFF. CDR3 nucleotide sequence: TGTGCCAGCAGCCACAACCCCCAGAACACTGAAGCTTTCTTT.

V usage is TRBV19 and J usage is TRBJ1-6, with 7 bases that match TRBD1. Looked up from germline, CDR1 is LNHDA and CDR2 is SQIVND (reference sequence). This CDR3 comprises 14 residues. The ends lost 3 bases at V and 6 bases at J; junction bases unmatched: 2. The CDR3 DNA follows: TGTGCCAGTAGTATTACAGGGGTTAATTCACCCCTCCACTTT. Encoded protein: CASSITGVNSPLHF.

V is TRBV19 and J is TRBJ2-7; TRBD2 matches 7 bases. Per germline, CDR1 LNHDA and CDR2 SQIVND (reference sequence). The CDR3 has 13 residues. V lost 3 bases and J lost 6; bases outside the gene matches: 5. The CDR3 coding sequence is TGTGCCAGTAGTATTGGGCGGGAGTTCGAGCAGTACTTC. This encodes CASSIGREFEQYF.